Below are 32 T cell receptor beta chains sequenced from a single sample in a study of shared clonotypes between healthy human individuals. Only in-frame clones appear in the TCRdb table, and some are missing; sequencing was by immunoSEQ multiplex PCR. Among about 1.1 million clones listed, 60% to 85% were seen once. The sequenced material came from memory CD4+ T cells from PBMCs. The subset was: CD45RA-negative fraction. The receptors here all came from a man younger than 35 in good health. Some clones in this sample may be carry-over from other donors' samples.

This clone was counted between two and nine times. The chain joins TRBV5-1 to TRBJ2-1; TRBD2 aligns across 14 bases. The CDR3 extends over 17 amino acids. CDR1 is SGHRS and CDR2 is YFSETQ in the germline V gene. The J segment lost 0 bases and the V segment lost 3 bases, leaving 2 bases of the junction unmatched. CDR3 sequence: CASSSGTSGSSYNEQFF. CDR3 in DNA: TGCGCCAGCAGCTCTGGGACTAGCGGGAGCTCCTACAATGAGCAGTTCTTC.

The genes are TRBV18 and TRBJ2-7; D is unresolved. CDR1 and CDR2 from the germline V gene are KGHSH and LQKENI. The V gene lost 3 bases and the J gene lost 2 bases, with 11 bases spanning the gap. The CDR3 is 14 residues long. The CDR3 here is CASSPQTATYEQYF. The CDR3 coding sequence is TGTGCCAGCTCACCCCAGACGGCCACCTACGAGCAGTACTTC.

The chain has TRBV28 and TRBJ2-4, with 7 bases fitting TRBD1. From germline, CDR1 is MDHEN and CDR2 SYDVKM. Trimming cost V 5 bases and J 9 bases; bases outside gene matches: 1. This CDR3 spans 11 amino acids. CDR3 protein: CASSPGGIQYF. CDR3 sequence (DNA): TGTGCCAGCAGTCCAGGGGGCATTCAGTACTTC.

CDR3 sequence (DNA): TGTGCCAGCAGCCGGCCTAGGGGGGTAGGCTACGAGCAGTACTTC. Translated, it gives CASSRPRGVGYEQYF. The genes are TRBV28 and TRBJ2-7; D tentatively fits TRBD1 or TRBD2 (6 bases each). The CDR3 length is 15 residues. With 6 bases removed from V and 3 bases from J, the gap between germline ends came to 18 bases. Germline V CDR1 and CDR2: MDHEN, SYDVKM. Filled out from reference TRBV28 and TRBJ2-7, the complete variable domain reads DVKVTQSSRYLVKRTGEKVFLECVQDMDHENMFWYRQDPGLGLRLIYFSYDVKMKEKGDIPEGYSVSREKKERFSLILESASTNQTSMYLCASSRPRGVGYEQYFGPGTRLTVT.

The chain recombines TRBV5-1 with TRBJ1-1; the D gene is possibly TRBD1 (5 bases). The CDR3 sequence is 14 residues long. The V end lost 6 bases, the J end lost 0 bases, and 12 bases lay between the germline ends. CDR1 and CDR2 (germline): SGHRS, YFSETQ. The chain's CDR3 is CASTTVGVNTEAFF. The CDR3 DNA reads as TGCGCCAGCACCACGGTGGGGGTGAACACTGAAGCTTTCTTT. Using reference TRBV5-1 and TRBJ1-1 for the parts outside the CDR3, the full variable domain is KAGVTQTPRYLIKTRGQQVTLSCSPISGHRSVSWYQQTPGQGLQFLFEYFSETQRNKGNFPGRFSGRQFSNSRSEMNVSTLELGDSALYLCASTTVGVNTEAFFGQGTRLTVV.

The CDR3 spells CASNFRDRNTGELFF. CDR3 nucleotide sequence: TGTGCCAGCAACTTCCGGGACAGGAACACCGGGGAGCTGTTTTTT. The rearrangement joins TRBV2 to TRBJ2-2; 7 positions match TRBD1. The junction had 6 bases not matched to a gene; V was cut back by 7 bases and J by 1 base. CDR3 length equals 15 residues. Germline V lookup: CDR1 SNHLY, CDR2 FYNNEI.

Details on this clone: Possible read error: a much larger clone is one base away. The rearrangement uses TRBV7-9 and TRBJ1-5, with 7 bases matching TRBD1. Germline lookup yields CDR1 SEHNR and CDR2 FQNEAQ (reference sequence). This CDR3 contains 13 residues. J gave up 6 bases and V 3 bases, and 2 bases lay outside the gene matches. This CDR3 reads CASSFRTGQPQHF. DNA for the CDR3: TGTGCCAGCAGCTTCAGGACAGGTCAGCCCCAGCATTTT.

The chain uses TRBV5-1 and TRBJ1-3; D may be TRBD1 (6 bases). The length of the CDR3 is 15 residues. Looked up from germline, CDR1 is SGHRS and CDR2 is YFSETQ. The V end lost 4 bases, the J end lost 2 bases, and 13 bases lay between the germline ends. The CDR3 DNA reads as TGCGCCAGCAGCCCCTGGGACACGGCTGGAAACACCATATATTTT. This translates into CASSPWDTAGNTIYF. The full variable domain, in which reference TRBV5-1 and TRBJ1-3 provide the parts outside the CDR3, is KAGVTQTPRYLIKTRGQQVTLSCSPISGHRSVSWYQQTPGQGLQFLFEYFSETQRNKGNFPGRFSGRQFSNSRSEMNVSTLELGDSALYLCASSPWDTAGNTIYFGEGSWLTVV.

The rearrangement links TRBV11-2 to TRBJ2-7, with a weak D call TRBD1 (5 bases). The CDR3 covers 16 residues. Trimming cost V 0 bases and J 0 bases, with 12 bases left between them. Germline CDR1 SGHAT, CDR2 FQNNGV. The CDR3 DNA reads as TGTGCCAGCAGCTTAGATGATGGGGCAAGCTCCTACGAGCAGTACTTC. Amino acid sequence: CASSLDDGASSYEQYF.

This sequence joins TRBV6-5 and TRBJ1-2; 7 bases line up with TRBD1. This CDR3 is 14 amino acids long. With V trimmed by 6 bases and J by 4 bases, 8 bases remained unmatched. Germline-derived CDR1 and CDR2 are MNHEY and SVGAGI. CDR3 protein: CASSRQGVSYGYTF. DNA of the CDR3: TGTGCCAGCAGCCGACAGGGAGTTAGCTATGGCTACACCTTC.

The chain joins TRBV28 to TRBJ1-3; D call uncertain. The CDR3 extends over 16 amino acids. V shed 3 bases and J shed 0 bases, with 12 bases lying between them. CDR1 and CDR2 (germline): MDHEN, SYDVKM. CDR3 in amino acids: CASSFIGGNSGNTIYF. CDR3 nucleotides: TGTGCCAGCAGTTTCATCGGCGGGAACTCTGGAAACACCATATATTTT.

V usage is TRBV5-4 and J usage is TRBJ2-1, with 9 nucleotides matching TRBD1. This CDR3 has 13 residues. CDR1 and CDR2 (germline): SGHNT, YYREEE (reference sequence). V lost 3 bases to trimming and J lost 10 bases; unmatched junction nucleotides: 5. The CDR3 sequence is CASSSQGAGEQFF. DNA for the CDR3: TGTGCCAGCAGCTCACAGGGGGCGGGAGAGCAGTTCTTC. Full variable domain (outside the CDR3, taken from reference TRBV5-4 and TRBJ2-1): ETGVTQSPTHLIKTRGQQVTLRCSSQSGHNTVSWYQQALGQGPQFIFQYYREEENGRGNFPPRFSGLQFPNYSSELNVNALELDDSALYLCASSSQGAGEQFFGPGTRLTVL.

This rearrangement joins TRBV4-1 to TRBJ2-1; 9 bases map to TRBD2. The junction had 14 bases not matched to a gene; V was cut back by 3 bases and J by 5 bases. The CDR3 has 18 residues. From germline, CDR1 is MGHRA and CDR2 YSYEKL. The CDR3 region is CASSHGANSGRRHNEQFF. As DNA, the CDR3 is TGCGCCAGCAGCCATGGGGCCAATAGCGGGAGACGACACAATGAGCAGTTCTTC.

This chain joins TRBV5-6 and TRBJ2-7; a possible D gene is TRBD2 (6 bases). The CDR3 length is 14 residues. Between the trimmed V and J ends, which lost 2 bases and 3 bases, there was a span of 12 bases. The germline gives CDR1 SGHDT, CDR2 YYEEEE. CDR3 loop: CASSFGGTIYEQYF. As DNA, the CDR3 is TGTGCCAGCAGCTTTGGCGGGACGATCTACGAGCAGTACTTC.

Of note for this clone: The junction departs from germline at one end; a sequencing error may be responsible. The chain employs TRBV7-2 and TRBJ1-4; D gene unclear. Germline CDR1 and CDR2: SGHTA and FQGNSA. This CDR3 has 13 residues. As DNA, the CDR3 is TGCGCCAGCAGCCAAGAACCATGGGAAAAACTGTTTTTT. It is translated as CASSQEPWEKLFF. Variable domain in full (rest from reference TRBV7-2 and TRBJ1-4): GAGVSQSPSNKVTEKGKDVELRCDPISGHTALYWYRQSLGQGLEFLIYFQGNSAPDKSGLPSDRFSAERTGGSVSTLTIQRTQQEDSAVYLCASSQEPWEKLFFGSGTQLSVL.

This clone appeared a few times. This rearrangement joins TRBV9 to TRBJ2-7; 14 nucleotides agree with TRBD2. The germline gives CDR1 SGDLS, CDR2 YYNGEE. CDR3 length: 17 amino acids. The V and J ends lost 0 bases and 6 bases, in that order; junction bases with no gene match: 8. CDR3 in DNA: TGTGCCAGCAGCGTAGGAGCGGGGACTAGCGGGAGAGGCGAGCAGTACTTC. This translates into CASSVGAGTSGRGEQYF.

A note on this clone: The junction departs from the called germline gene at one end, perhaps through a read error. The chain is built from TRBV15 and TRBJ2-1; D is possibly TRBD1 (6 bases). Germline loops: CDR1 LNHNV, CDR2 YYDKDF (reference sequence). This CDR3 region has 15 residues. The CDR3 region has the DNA TGTGCCGCCAGCAGAGATGGAAACAGGGCGGGTGAGCAGTTCTTC. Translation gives CAASRDGNRAGEQFF. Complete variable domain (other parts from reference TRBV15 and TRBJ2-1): DAMVIQNPRYQVTQFGKPVTLSCSQTLNHNVMYWYQQKSSQAPKLLFHYYDKDFNNEADTPDNFQSRRPNTSFCFLDIRSPGLGDTAMYLCAASRDGNRAGEQFFGPGTRLTVL.

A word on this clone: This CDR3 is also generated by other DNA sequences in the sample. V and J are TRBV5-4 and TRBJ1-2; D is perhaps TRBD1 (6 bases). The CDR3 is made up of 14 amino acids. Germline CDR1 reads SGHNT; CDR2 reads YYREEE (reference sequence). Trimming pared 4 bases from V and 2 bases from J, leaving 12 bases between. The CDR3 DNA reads TGTGCCAGCAGCCTTGGACAGAGGAACTATGGCTACACCTTC. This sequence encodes CASSLGQRNYGYTF.

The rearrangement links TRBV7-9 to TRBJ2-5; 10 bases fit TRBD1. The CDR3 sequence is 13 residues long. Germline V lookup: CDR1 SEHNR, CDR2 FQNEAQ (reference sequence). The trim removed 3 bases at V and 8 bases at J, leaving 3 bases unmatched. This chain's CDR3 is CASSLTGGVTQYF. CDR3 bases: TGTGCCAGCAGCTTGACAGGGGGCGTTACCCAGTACTTC.

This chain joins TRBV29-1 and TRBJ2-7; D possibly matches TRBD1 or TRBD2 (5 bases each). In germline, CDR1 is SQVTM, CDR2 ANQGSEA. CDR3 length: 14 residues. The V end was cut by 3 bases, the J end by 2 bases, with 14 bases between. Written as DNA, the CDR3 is TGCAGCGTTGAGCTGGGGGTGACCCCCTACGAGCAGTACTTC. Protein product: CSVELGVTPYEQYF.

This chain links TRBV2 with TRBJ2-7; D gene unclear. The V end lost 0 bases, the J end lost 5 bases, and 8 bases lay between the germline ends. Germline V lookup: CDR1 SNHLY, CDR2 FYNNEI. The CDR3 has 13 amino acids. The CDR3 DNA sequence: TGTGCCAGCAGTGAAGCGTACGAGGACGAGCAGTACTTC. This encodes CASSEAYEDEQYF.

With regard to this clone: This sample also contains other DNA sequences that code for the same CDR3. The DNA for the CDR3 is TGTGCCAGCAGCGTAGGGCCTCAGGGGGAGACCCAGTACTTC. As protein: CASSVGPQGETQYF. The rearrangement links TRBV9 to TRBJ2-5, with a possible D match to TRBD1 (6 bases). The germline V and J ends were trimmed by 0 bases and 5 bases, with 11 bases remaining between them. CDR3 length: 14 amino acids. The germline CDR1 and CDR2 sequences are SGDLS and YYNGEE.

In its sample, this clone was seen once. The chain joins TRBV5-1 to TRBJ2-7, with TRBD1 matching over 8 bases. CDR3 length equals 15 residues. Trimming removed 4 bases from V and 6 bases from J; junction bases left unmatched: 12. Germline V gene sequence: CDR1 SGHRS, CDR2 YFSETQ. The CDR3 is CASSIRQGRLGEQYF. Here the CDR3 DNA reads TGCGCCAGCAGCATAAGACAGGGGCGGCTAGGCGAGCAGTACTTC.

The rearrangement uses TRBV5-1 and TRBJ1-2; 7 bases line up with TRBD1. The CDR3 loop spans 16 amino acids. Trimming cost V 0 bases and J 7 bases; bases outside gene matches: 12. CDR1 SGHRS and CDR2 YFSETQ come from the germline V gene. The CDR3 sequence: CASSLGVRGGAGGYTF. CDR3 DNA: TGCGCCAGCAGCTTGGGTGTGAGAGGGGGCGCGGGTGGCTACACCTTC. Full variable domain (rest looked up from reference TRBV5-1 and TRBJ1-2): KAGVTQTPRYLIKTRGQQVTLSCSPISGHRSVSWYQQTPGQGLQFLFEYFSETQRNKGNFPGRFSGRQFSNSRSEMNVSTLELGDSALYLCASSLGVRGGAGGYTFGSGTRLTVV.

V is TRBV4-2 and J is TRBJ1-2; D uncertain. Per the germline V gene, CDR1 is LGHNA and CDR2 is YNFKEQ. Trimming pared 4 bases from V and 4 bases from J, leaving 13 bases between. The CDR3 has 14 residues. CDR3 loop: CASSPRDPGYGYTF. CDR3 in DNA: TGTGCCAGCAGCCCCCGGGATCCGGGCTATGGCTACACCTTC.

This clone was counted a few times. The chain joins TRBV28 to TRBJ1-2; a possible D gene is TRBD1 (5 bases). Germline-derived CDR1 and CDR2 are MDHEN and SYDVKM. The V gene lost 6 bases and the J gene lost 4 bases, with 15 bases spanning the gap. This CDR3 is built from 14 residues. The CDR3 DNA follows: TGTGCCAGCAGGCCACCGGGACGGATCTATGGCTACACCTTC. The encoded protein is CASRPPGRIYGYTF.

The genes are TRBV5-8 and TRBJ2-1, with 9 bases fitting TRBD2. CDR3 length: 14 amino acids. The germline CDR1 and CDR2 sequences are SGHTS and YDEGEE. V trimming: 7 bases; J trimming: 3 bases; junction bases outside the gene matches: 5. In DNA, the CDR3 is TGTGCCAGCTTAATAGCGGGGGACTACAATGAGCAGTTCTTC. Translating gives CASLIAGDYNEQFF.

The CDR3 sequence: CASSRDRSGNEQFF. The CDR3 bases are TGTGCCAGCAGCCGGGACAGGTCGGGCAATGAGCAGTTCTTC. V gene TRBV7-2 combines with J gene TRBJ2-1, with TRBD1 matching over 8 bases. V lost 5 bases to trimming and J lost 6 bases; unmatched junction nucleotides: 6. Germline V CDR1 and CDR2: SGHTA, FQGNSA. The CDR3 totals 14 residues.

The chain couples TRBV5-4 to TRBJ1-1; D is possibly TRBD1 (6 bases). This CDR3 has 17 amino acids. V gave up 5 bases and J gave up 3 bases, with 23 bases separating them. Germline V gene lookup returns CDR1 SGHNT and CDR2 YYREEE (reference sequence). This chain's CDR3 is CASRAGSGGRRDTEAFF. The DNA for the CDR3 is TGTGCCAGCAGGGCGGGATCGGGGGGGCGGAGGGACACTGAAGCTTTCTTT.

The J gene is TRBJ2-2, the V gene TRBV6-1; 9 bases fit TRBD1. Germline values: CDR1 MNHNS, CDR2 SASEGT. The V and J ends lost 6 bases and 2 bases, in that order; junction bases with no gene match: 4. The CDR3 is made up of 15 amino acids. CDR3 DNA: TGTGCCAGCAGACCGGGACAGGGAAACACCGGGGAGCTGTTTTTT. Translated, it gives CASRPGQGNTGELFF.

The CDR3 protein is CASRPGASGNTIYF. CDR3 DNA sequence: TGTGCCAGCAGGCCCGGGGCCTCTGGAAACACCATATATTTT. V usage is TRBV27 and J usage is TRBJ1-3; weak D call: TRBD1 (5 bases). This CDR3 contains 14 residues. Deletions cut 6 bases from V and 0 bases from J, with 9 bases between. Germline values: CDR1 MNHEY, CDR2 SMNVEV (reference sequence).

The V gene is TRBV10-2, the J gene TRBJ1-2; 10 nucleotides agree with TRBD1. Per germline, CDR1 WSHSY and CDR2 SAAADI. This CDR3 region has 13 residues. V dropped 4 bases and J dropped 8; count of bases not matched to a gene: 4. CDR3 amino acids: CASSVGQGYGYTF. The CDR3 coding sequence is TGCGCCAGCAGTGTGGGACAGGGGTACGGCTACACCTTC.